This TCR beta chain was sequenced in a study of T cell responses to AZD1222 COVID-19 vaccine. Study summary: Second-dose schedules of about 4 or about 12 weeks were combined.

A few counts support this clone. The antigen is not known. Findings and caveats of the study: Repertoires were obtained solely post-peak T cell response.

The assay was immunoSEQ multiplex PCR, and TCRdb's table has in-frame clones only and misses some. The table shows more than 90,000 clones, with about 88% occurring only once. Sequenced here: peripheral blood, sampled on day 0 of AZD1222 vaccination. The receptor was derived from an adult in good health.

The CDR3: CALRSKLNEQYF. The CDR3 DNA reads TGTGCCTTACGTTCTAAGTTAAACGAGCAGTACTTC. This rearrangement joins TRBV28 to TRBJ2-7; D unresolved. The germline gives CDR1 MDHEN, CDR2 SYDVKM. The CDR3 has 12 amino acids. Trimming removed 11 bases at V and 5 bases at J, with 16 bases between.